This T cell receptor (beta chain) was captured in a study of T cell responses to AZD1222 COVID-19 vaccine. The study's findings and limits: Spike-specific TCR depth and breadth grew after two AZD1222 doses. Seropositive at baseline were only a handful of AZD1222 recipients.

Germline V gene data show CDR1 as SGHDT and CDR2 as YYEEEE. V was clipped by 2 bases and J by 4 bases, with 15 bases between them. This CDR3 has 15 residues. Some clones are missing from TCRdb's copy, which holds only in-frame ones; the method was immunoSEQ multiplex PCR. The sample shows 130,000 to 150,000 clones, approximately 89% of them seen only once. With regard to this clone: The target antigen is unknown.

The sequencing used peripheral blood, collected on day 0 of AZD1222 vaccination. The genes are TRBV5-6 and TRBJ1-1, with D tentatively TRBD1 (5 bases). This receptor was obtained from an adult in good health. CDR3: CASSFRQGWGTEAFF. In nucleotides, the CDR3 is TGTGCCAGCAGCTTTAGGCAGGGATGGGGCACTGAAGCTTTCTTT.